This T cell receptor beta chain was captured in a study of cytomegalovirus exposure and HLA in healthy donors. CDR1 SGHNT and CDR2 YYREEE come from the germline V gene (reference sequence). The V gene end was trimmed by 2 bases and the J gene end by 2 bases; junction bases not matched to a gene: 10. This CDR3 has 17 amino acids. Primers included in the PCR were 60 Vbeta and 13 Jbeta primers. This table comes from immunoSEQ multiplex PCR, and its TCRdb copy is limited to in-frame clones, with some not included. The sample carries some 110,000 clones, around three quarters recorded once. Sequencing was performed on PBMCs. The gene calls are TRBV5-4 and TRBJ1-2; TRBD1 matches at 9 bases. This clonotype originated in a woman aged 18-30 years in good health and CMV-seropositive. CDR3 loop: CASSFLTGTGLNYGYTF. The CDR3 nucleotides are TGTGCCAGCAGCTTCCTTACCGGGACAGGGCTGAACTATGGCTACACCTTC.